Listed below are T cell receptor beta chains from one sample, sequenced in a study of blood T cells in healthy people across ages. A single record per CDR3 protein comes from TCRdb applying MiXCR to the 5' RACE reads. The data show about 1,500,000 distinct CDR3 sequences, 42% seen once. The sample consisted of blood. The origin of the receptors is a woman aged 18-29 years in good health. Both conserved end residues are trimmed from each CDR3. Size values are once, few and many counts, or a class for expanded clones, and some rows have none.

CDR3 length: 12
V gene: TRBV10-3
clone size: .
CDR3 protein: AISESVLAYEQY

CDR3 length: 13
V gene: TRBV20-1
clone size: few
CDR3 protein: SARAVAGIVYEQF

CDR3 length: 12
V gene: TRBV3-1
clone size: .
CDR3 protein: ASEGESSTDTQY

CDR3 length: 12
V gene: TRBV10-3
clone size: .
CDR3 protein: AISDGGAYNEQF

CDR3 length: 14
V gene: TRBV2
clone size: .
CDR3 protein: ASSVGNSLAVYEQY

CDR3 length: 17
V gene: TRBV9
clone size: .
CDR3 protein: ASSASRETSGRRYYGYT

CDR3 length: 14
V gene: TRBV7-9
clone size: .
CDR3 protein: ARSSQPRAGADEQF

CDR3 length: 13
V gene: TRBV20-1
clone size: .
CDR3 protein: SARSGTRTYNEQF

CDR3 length: 13
V gene: TRBV12-3/TRBV12-4
clone size: few
CDR3 protein: ASSLGTSGRYEQY

CDR3 length: 13
V gene: TRBV7-2
clone size: .
CDR3 protein: ASSLGRAGGYEQY

CDR3 length: 12
V gene: TRBV6-1
clone size: few
CDR3 protein: ASSELLHNTEAF

CDR3 length: 11
V gene: TRBV29-1
clone size: many
CDR3 protein: SVEQGSTYEQY

CDR3 length: 14
V gene: TRBV28
clone size: .
CDR3 protein: ASSYTTSGGADTQY

CDR3 length: 14
V gene: TRBV14
clone size: .
CDR3 protein: ASSVRGRITYNEQY

CDR3 length: 12
V gene: TRBV5-6
clone size: .
CDR3 protein: TSSRDRGTNEQF

CDR3 length: 13
V gene: TRBV12-3/TRBV12-4
clone size: .
CDR3 protein: ASSFTRTSLNGYT

CDR3 length: 13
V gene: TRBV12-3/TRBV12-4
clone size: few
CDR3 protein: ASSPGGGTYNEQY

CDR3 length: 10
V gene: TRBV6-2/TRBV6-3
clone size: .
CDR3 protein: ASDFAGGEQY

CDR3 length: 17
V gene: TRBV3-1
clone size: .
CDR3 protein: ASSSSSSGRASVSYEQY

CDR3 length: 14
V gene: TRBV6-4
clone size: few
CDR3 protein: ASSDSDGTGWYGYT

CDR3 length: 13
V gene: TRBV29-1
clone size: .
CDR3 protein: SVGGRVAFQNEQF

CDR3 length: 13
V gene: TRBV7-9
clone size: few
CDR3 protein: ASTHRGGDLREQY

CDR3 length: 13
V gene: TRBV20-1
clone size: .
CDR3 protein: SARGQGGRGEKLF

CDR3 length: 16
V gene: TRBV25-1
clone size: .
CDR3 protein: ASSEFFRLAGGTDTQY

CDR3 length: 14
V gene: TRBV15
clone size: .
CDR3 protein: ATSRDYGGGGETQY

CDR3 length: 13
V gene: TRBV2
clone size: .
CDR3 protein: ASSEKGGPVETQY

CDR3 length: 12
V gene: TRBV20-1
clone size: few
CDR3 protein: SARDGRLVDEQY

CDR3 length: 13
V gene: TRBV20-1
clone size: .
CDR3 protein: SAMGTSGRNDEQY

CDR3 length: 13
V gene: TRBV7-2
clone size: few
CDR3 protein: ASTSTLWGWDTQY

CDR3 length: 12
V gene: TRBV3-1
clone size: .
CDR3 protein: ASSPRLHPETQY

CDR3 length: 16
V gene: TRBV12-3/TRBV12-4
clone size: .
CDR3 protein: ASSPGIFSSSGANVLT

CDR3 length: 13
V gene: TRBV20-1
clone size: .
CDR3 protein: SAREVMGWSEKLF

CDR3 length: 12
V gene: TRBV29-1
clone size: .
CDR3 protein: SVASGTRSNEQY

CDR3 length: 14
V gene: TRBV12-3/TRBV12-4
clone size: .
CDR3 protein: ASSPPGGTSTDTQY

CDR3 length: 15
V gene: TRBV5-1
clone size: .
CDR3 protein: ASSLTEGGRVGYEQY

CDR3 length: 13
V gene: TRBV7-3
clone size: .
CDR3 protein: ASSLMASGANVLT

CDR3 length: 13
V gene: TRBV7-2
clone size: .
CDR3 protein: ASSLSAGDYNEQY

CDR3 length: 15
V gene: TRBV2
clone size: many
CDR3 protein: ASRGRASGRRGDTQY

CDR3 length: 14
V gene: TRBV11-2
clone size: few
CDR3 protein: ASSSRNPGQGHEQY

CDR3 length: 14
V gene: TRBV9
clone size: .
CDR3 protein: ASSRTAASGTDTQY

CDR3 length: 13
V gene: TRBV20-1
clone size: .
CDR3 protein: SARRGALILDEQY

CDR3 length: 12
V gene: TRBV7-9
clone size: .
CDR3 protein: ASSPPGGNSPLH

CDR3 length: 22
V gene: TRBV7-6
clone size: .
CDR3 protein: ASSFLGLAGGLGRAGLVGDTQY

CDR3 length: 13
V gene: TRBV12-3/TRBV12-4
clone size: .
CDR3 protein: ASRRETSGRFEQY

CDR3 length: 12
V gene: TRBV12-3/TRBV12-4
clone size: .
CDR3 protein: ASSPAGAEETQY

CDR3 length: 13
V gene: TRBV12-3/TRBV12-4
clone size: .
CDR3 protein: ASSLEPGVGNEQF

CDR3 length: 12
V gene: TRBV20-1
clone size: .
CDR3 protein: SARQGIYNSPLH

CDR3 length: 13
V gene: TRBV2
clone size: few
CDR3 protein: ASSAEGQGNQPQH

CDR3 length: 12
V gene: TRBV7-2
clone size: .
CDR3 protein: ASSLAGSSDEQF

CDR3 length: 14
V gene: TRBV7-8
clone size: .
CDR3 protein: ASSLIWDGSIGEQF

CDR3 length: 13
V gene: TRBV20-1
clone size: .
CDR3 protein: GAWGGGVLQETQY